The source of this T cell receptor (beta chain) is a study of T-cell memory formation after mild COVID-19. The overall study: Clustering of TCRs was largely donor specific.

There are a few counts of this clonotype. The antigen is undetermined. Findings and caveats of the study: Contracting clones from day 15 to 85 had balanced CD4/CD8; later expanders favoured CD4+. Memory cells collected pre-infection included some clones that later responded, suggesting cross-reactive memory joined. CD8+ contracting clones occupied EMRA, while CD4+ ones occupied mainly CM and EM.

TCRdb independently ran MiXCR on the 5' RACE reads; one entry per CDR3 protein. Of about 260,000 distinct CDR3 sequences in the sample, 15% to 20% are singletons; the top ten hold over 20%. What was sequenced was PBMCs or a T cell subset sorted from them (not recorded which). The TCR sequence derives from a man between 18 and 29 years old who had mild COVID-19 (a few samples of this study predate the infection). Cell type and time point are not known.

CDR3: CAISVRETSTDTQYF. The DNA for the CDR3 is TGTGCCATCAGTGTCAGGGAGACTAGCACAGATACGCAGTATTTT. The chain recombines TRBV10-3 with TRBJ2-3; D assignment may be TRBD1 or TRBD2 (5 bases each). V shed 4 bases and J shed 0 bases, with 11 bases lying between them. The CDR3 sequence is 15 residues long. Germline V CDR1 and CDR2: ENHRY, SYGVKD.